Described below is a single T cell receptor beta chain sequence and its context. Its matching antigen is unknown. cDNA encoding TCR beta was synthesized via 5'RACE template switching incorporating UMIs. TCRdb re-analyzed the 5' RACE reads; it lists each CDR3 protein once, without DNA. This sample's table reports 30,000 or so distinct CDR3 sequences. The CDR3 is made up of 13 amino acids. Germline V lookup: CDR1 SGHRS, CDR2 YFSETQ. This sample was included in a study of T cells expressing NK-cell markers. The wider study: One of eight sequenced donors was HCMV-seronegative; the other seven were seropositive. Overall study findings and caveats: The contribution of dominant NKG2C+ clonotypes to CD8+ T cells in more than five donors was about 1.0-7.0%.

Sequenced sample: blood T cells: a sorted CD56 or NKG2C T cell subset, CD4+ or CD8+ T cells, or bulk PBMC T cells (not recorded which). This rearrangement joins TRBV5-1 to TRBJ1-2; TCRdb lists TRBD1, though no DNA is available to test this call. The sequence derives from a woman between 18 and 70 years old in good health. The CDR3 protein is CASSLTGSYGYTF.